The subject of this entry is one T cell receptor beta chain. Its antigen is not yet known. The input lacks base qualities; no much larger clone sits a single base away. To sequence the TCRbeta CDR3 region, genomic DNA was isolated from the sorted cells. The immunoSEQ Assay was used to sequence the TCRbeta CDR3 regions. The clones in this table, taken by TCRdb from immuneACCESS, are in-frame only. Not every clone is retained; where verified, under half of the shortfall comes from an unresolved V gene, and the cause of the rest is unknown. The sample has fewer than 90,000 clones on record, roughly 86% of them singletons. Together, the top ten hold around 0.76% of the sample. These data are taken from a study of OX40 agonist ivuxolimab in advanced cancers. Turning to the overall study: Ivuxolimab was an agonistic, fully human IgG2 monoclonal antibody directed against OX40 (CD134), a costimulatory receptor. Intravenous ivuxolimab was administered to patients every 2 weeks at six dose levels: 0.01, 0.1, 0.3, 1.5, 3 and 10 mg/kg. Of the approximately 50 patients in dose escalation, 19 had hepatocellular carcinoma, some 15 had melanoma, 9 had renal cell carcinoma and 9 had head and neck cancer. In the dose-escalation cohort, 70% to 90% of patients were male, and the mean age was 60 years with a range of roughly 20 to 79. Prior anti-PD-1, anti-PD-L1 or anti-CTLA-4 therapy was permitted, and approximately 41% of dose-escalation patients had received checkpoint inhibitors. Partial responses occurred in three dose-escalation patients, of whom one had hepatocellular carcinoma and two had cutaneous melanoma. Peripheral TCRbeta sequencing was intended to test whether TCR sequence diversity was altered and clonal T-cell expansion was caused by ivuxolimab. The paper reports the monotherapy dose-escalation portion (N of about 54 patients) of the phase I ivuxolimab trial.

The V and J ends are trimmed by 8 bases and 4 bases, leaving 10 bases between them. Counted from cysteine to phenylalanine, this CDR3 has 12 amino acids. This entry keeps only the CDR3 DNA: 36 bases, framed from base 1. CDR1 and CDR2 (SNHLY, FYNNEI) derive from the germline V gene. The trial excluded patients who had a history of autoimmune disease or who were on systemic immunosuppression. Peripheral blood for TCR sequencing was drawn from every dose cohort at baseline, at cycle 4 day 1 and at cycle 7 day 1. Samples came from an open-label, multicenter, first-in-human phase I dose-escalation trial of ivuxolimab. Adults with locally advanced or metastatic melanoma, renal cell carcinoma, hepatocellular carcinoma or head and neck squamous cell carcinoma were enrolled in the trial. Before TCR sequencing, CD4+ T cells and CD8+ T cells were sorted from peripheral blood as separate populations. Here is what the overall study found, with its caveats: Low levels of normalized T-cell clonal expansion were also shown by some nonresponding patients. In partial responders in the 0.1-3.0 mg/kg groups, normalized peripheral clonal expansion was found to be among the lowest, especially among CD8+ T cells. After ivuxolimab, more expanded clones were found on average in CD8+ T cells than in CD4+ T cells. At doses of 0.1 to 3.0 mg/kg, clonal expansion of both CD4+ and CD8+ T cells in blood was seen between baseline and week 6. Which antigens the clonally expanded peripheral T cells were specific for was not determined.

The rearrangement combines TRBV2 with TRBJ2-3, with a weak D call of TRBD1 (5 bases match). The source was CD4+ or CD8+ T cells sorted from blood, collected in a trial of the OX40 agonist ivuxolimab. This TCR came from an adult with an advanced solid tumor such as melanoma, head and neck, liver or kidney cancer. The bases are TGTGCCAGCGTCAGGGCACCAGATACGCAGTATTTT. This is translated as CASVRAPDTQYF.